Below are 10 T cell receptor beta chains sequenced from a single sample in a study of blood T cell repertoires in COVID-19. Repertoires were generated with immunoSEQ multiplex PCR, while TCRdb's copy carries only in-frame clones and drops some. Among approximately 450,000 clones, about 89% were seen once, and the ten largest hold around 4.4%. The specimen was peripheral blood. The receptor source for this set is a woman in her thirties with acute or convalescent COVID-19.

This sequence joins TRBV10-3 and TRBJ1-1; D is perhaps TRBD1 (6 bases). Germline V lookup: CDR1 ENHRY, CDR2 SYGVKD. This CDR3 is 13 amino acids long. V dropped 10 bases and J dropped 4 bases, with 16 bases sitting between them. The CDR3 spells CASTGPGVTEAFF. The CDR3 DNA follows: TGTGCCAGCACGGGCCCAGGGGTCACTGAAGCTTTCTTT.

V and J are TRBV30 and TRBJ2-3; tentative D call: TRBD1 (5 bases). This CDR3 is 15 amino acids long. Germline CDR1 GTSNPN, CDR2 SVGIG (reference sequence). Trimming took off 0 bases at V and 2 bases at J, with 12 bases between the two ends. The CDR3 region has the DNA TGTGCCTGGAGTGTTGGGGCAGTAAACACAGATACGCAGTATTTT. Its protein is CAWSVGAVNTDTQYF.

This chain uses TRBV15 with TRBJ2-1; TRBD1 is a possible D gene (6 bases). CDR1 is LNHNV, CDR2 YYDKDF, per germline (reference sequence). The CDR3 sequence is 14 residues long. With 2 bases removed from V and 10 bases from J, the gap between germline ends came to 15 bases. CDR3 DNA sequence: TGTGCCACCAGCAGAATAACAGGGTTCGTCGAGCAGTTCTTC. Protein product: CATSRITGFVEQFF.

The rearrangement uses TRBV28 and TRBJ1-1; D remains ambiguous. Germline V gene data show CDR1 as MDHEN and CDR2 as SYDVKM. The CDR3 spans 14 residues. V dropped 7 bases and J dropped 0 bases, with 12 bases sitting between them. CDR3 DNA sequence: TGTGCCAGCATCGCTCACTCCTTGAACACTGAAGCTTTCTTT. This codes for CASIAHSLNTEAFF.

The CDR3 spells CASSYWAGGDSPLHF. Written as DNA, the CDR3 is TGTGCCAGCAGTTATTGGGCAGGGGGTGATTCACCCCTCCACTTT. V is TRBV6-6 and J is TRBJ1-6; 7 bases map to TRBD1. This CDR3 is built from 15 residues. The V segment lost 3 bases and the J segment 8 bases; nucleotides outside the gene matches: 7. From germline, CDR1 is MNHNY and CDR2 SVGAGI (reference sequence).

The chain combines TRBV6-6 with TRBJ1-5; D gene uncertain. The V gene's germline CDR1 is MNHNY and CDR2 SVGAGI (reference sequence). The V and J ends lost 6 bases and 2 bases respectively, with 17 bases between them. The CDR3 length is 16 residues. The CDR3 sequence is CASSYAPGVRNQPQHF. The CDR3 DNA is TGTGCCAGCAGCTACGCGCCAGGTGTGCGCAATCAGCCCCAGCATTTT.

The chain has TRBV19 and TRBJ1-1; TRBD1 matches 7 bases. CDR1 LNHDA and CDR2 SQIVND come from the germline V gene (reference sequence). The CDR3 is 17 residues long. The J segment lost 1 base and the V segment lost 3 bases, leaving 11 bases of the junction unmatched. Here the CDR3 reads CASSIIGYRGRNTEAFF. Written as DNA, the CDR3 is TGTGCCAGTAGTATTATCGGCTACAGGGGTAGGAACACTGAAGCTTTCTTT.

This clone was recorded many times. The chain links TRBV30 to TRBJ2-1; TRBD1 is a possible D gene (5 bases). Germline loops: CDR1 GTSNPN, CDR2 SVGIG (reference sequence). The CDR3 covers 14 residues. The ends were cut back, 6 bases at V and 0 bases at J, with 12 bases in the middle. DNA for the CDR3: TGTGCCTGCCTTAGACAGAGCTCCTACAATGAGCAGTTCTTC. As protein: CACLRQSSYNEQFF.

This CDR3 reads CASSLLGGYNEQFF. As DNA, the CDR3 is TGTGCCAGCAGTTTACTAGGAGGTTACAATGAGCAGTTCTTC. This chain links TRBV27 with TRBJ2-1, with a weak D call TRBD2 (5 bases). V dropped 2 bases and J dropped 4 bases, with 9 bases sitting between them. There are 14 residues in the CDR3. Germline CDR1 reads MNHEY; CDR2 reads SMNVEV (reference sequence).

This clone was seen just once. The chain carries TRBV9 and TRBJ1-1; the match to TRBD1 covers 9 bases. Germline lookup yields CDR1 SGDLS and CDR2 YYNGEE. V lost 1 base and J lost 0; bases outside the gene matches: 7. The CDR3 length is 17 residues. The CDR3, as DNA: TGTGCCAGCAGCGTATTCGGGACAGGGAATTTGAACACTGAAGCTTTCTTT. Translation gives CASSVFGTGNLNTEAFF.